Shown below are 25 T cell receptor beta chains from a single sample sequenced in a study of blood T cells in healthy people across ages. Through a sample-barcoded 5' primer and a J-beta primer mix, a second PCR was run for roughly 6 to 11 cycles. TCRdb ran MiXCR on the 5' RACE reads and lists one entry per CDR3 protein. The sample lists about 640,000 distinct CDR3 sequences, 40% to 45% occurring once. Sequencing was done on a sample of blood. These receptors all come from an elderly man in good health.

This clonotype was seen many times. V usage is TRBV29-1 and J usage is TRBJ2-5; D is unresolved. Trimming removed 2 bases from V and 5 bases from J, with 15 bases in between. This CDR3 has 14 amino acids. The germline gives CDR1 SQVTM, CDR2 ANQGSEA. The CDR3 is CSVETPRLRETQYF. The DNA for the CDR3 is TGCAGCGTTGAAACGCCCCGACTCAGGGAGACCCAGTACTTC.

This clonotype was counted once. The genes are TRBV5-1 and TRBJ2-1; 8 nucleotides line up with TRBD2. Germline loops: CDR1 SGHRS, CDR2 YFSETQ. The trim removed 1 base at V and 8 bases at J, leaving 11 bases unmatched. The CDR3 sequence is 16 residues long. CDR3: CASSLNVGLVSHEQFF. CDR3 bases: TGCGCCAGCAGCTTGAATGTGGGACTAGTTTCACATGAGCAGTTCTTC.

The chain has TRBV7-9 and TRBJ1-2; 7 bases line up with TRBD1. Germline CDR1 and CDR2: SEHNR and FQNEAQ (reference sequence). The J segment lost 0 bases and the V segment lost 1 base, leaving 2 bases of the junction unmatched. CDR3 size: 15 residues. This CDR3 is CASSLVQGANYGYTF. DNA for the CDR3: TGTGCCAGCAGCTTAGTGCAGGGGGCTAACTATGGCTACACCTTC.

The gene calls are TRBV20-1 and TRBJ2-1, with 14 bases that match TRBD2. CDR3 size: 16 residues. With 5 bases clipped from V and 7 bases from J, the junction kept 10 bases outside the gene matches. The germline V gene has CDR1 DFQATT and CDR2 SNEGSKA (reference sequence). The DNA for the CDR3 is TGCAGTGCTCCGAGGACTAGCGGGGGGATAGGTAATGAGCAGTTCTTC. This encodes CSAPRTSGGIGNEQFF.

J is TRBJ2-1 and V is TRBV7-9, with 12 bases identical to TRBD2. The V and J ends lost 2 bases and 0 bases, in that order; junction bases with no gene match: 11. Germline V gives CDR1 SEHNR, CDR2 FQNEAQ (reference sequence). The CDR3 consists of 20 residues. CDR3: CASSLSLLAGGSISYNEQFF. CDR3 DNA sequence: TGTGCCAGCAGCTTATCTCTACTAGCGGGAGGATCGATCTCCTACAATGAGCAGTTCTTC. Complete variable domain (other parts from reference TRBV7-9 and TRBJ2-1): DTGVSQNPRHKITKRGQNVTFRCDPISEHNRLYWYRQTLGQGPEFLTYFQNEAQLEKSRLLSDRFSAERPKGSFSTLEIQRTEQGDSAMYLCASSLSLLAGGSISYNEQFFGPGTRLTVL.

This clonotype was detected a few times. The V gene is TRBV5-8, the J gene TRBJ2-5; no clear D. Germline V gene lookup returns CDR1 SGHTS and CDR2 YDEGEE. CDR3 length equals 13 residues. The germline V and J ends were trimmed by 7 bases and 5 bases, with 15 bases remaining between them. The CDR3, as DNA: TGTGCCAGCTCCCGCCGATCCTTGGAGACCCAGTACTTC. Translation: CASSRRSLETQYF.

This clonotype has just a few counts. The chain employs TRBV25-1 and TRBJ2-3; TRBD1 might be the D (5 bases). Germline assignment: CDR1 MGHDK and CDR2 SYGVNS. The germline V and J ends were trimmed by 1 base and 2 bases, with 10 bases remaining between them. The CDR3 totals 15 residues. As DNA, the CDR3 is TGTGCCAGCAGTGAATTAGCAGGGTTCACAGATACGCAGTATTTT. The encoded protein is CASSELAGFTDTQYF.

The rearrangement links TRBV6-2 or TRBV6-3 to TRBJ2-1, with D perhaps given as TRBD1 or TRBD2 (5 bases each). The CDR3 is 15 residues long. CDR1 and CDR2 from the germline V gene are MNHEY and SVGEGT. The ends were cut back, 7 bases at V and 3 bases at J, with 16 bases in the middle. CDR3 in DNA: TGTGCCAGCATCCCGGGACCCCCGGGCTACAATGAGCAGTTCTTC. Translation gives CASIPGPPGYNEQFF.

The chain uses TRBV20-1 and TRBJ2-3; 8 positions agree with TRBD2. With 0 bases clipped from V and 2 bases from J, the junction kept 7 bases outside the gene matches. The CDR3 runs to 16 residues. In germline, CDR1 is DFQATT, CDR2 SNEGSKA (reference sequence). For the CDR3, the DNA is TGCAGTGCTAGAGATTACAGCGGGGGCCTCACAGATACGCAGTATTTT. The encoded protein is CSARDYSGGLTDTQYF.

Concerning this clonotype itself: This may arise from a read error, as a much more abundant clone is one base away. The V call is TRBV29-1, the J call TRBJ2-1; 7 bases are a match to TRBD2. J lost 6 bases, V lost 1 base, and 3 bases had no gene match. Germline-derived CDR1 and CDR2 are SQVTM and ANQGSEA. This CDR3 has 13 residues. The CDR3, as DNA: TGCAGCGTTGAAGGCGGGGGATGCAATGAGCAGTTCTTC. Translation: CSVEGGGCNEQFF.

The chain joins TRBV9 to TRBJ2-5; 14 bases are a match to TRBD2. Trimming cost V 0 bases and J 2 bases; bases outside gene matches: 9. Looked up from germline, CDR1 is SGDLS and CDR2 is YYNGEE. The CDR3 loop spans 19 amino acids. As DNA, the CDR3 is TGTGCCAGCAGCGTAGGGTCCCCCGGGACTAGCGGGGGTCAAGAGACCCAGTACTTC. It is translated as CASSVGSPGTSGGQETQYF.

The gene calls are TRBV15 and TRBJ2-3, with 15 bases identical to TRBD2. Germline CDR1 is LNHNV and CDR2 is YYDKDF (reference sequence). The CDR3 length is 21 residues. Trimming removed 0 bases from V and 6 bases from J; junction bases left unmatched: 16. Written as DNA, the CDR3 is TGTGCCACCAGCAGAGATAGGCCCCGGACTAGCGGGAGGGCCGTGGGGGATACGCAGTATTTT. This sequence encodes CATSRDRPRTSGRAVGDTQYF. Full variable domain (remainder filled in from reference TRBV15 and TRBJ2-3): DAMVIQNPRYQVTQFGKPVTLSCSQTLNHNVMYWYQQKSSQAPKLLFHYYDKDFNNEADTPDNFQSRRPNTSFCFLDIRSPGLGDTAMYLCATSRDRPRTSGRAVGDTQYFGPGTRLTVL.

The J gene is TRBJ1-2, the V gene TRBV20-1; 10 bases match TRBD1. Germline loops: CDR1 DFQATT, CDR2 SNEGSKA (reference sequence). The CDR3 runs 14 residues. The ends lost 1 base at V and 4 bases at J; junction bases unmatched: 3. CDR3 sequence: CSARVRTGGYGYTF. The DNA of the CDR3 is TGCAGTGCTAGAGTAAGGACAGGGGGCTATGGCTACACCTTC.

This clonotype was counted between two and nine times. The chain uses TRBV7-2 and TRBJ2-3; 7 nucleotides match TRBD1. J gave up 5 bases and V 4 bases, and 6 bases lay outside the gene matches. Germline V gene data show CDR1 as SGHTA and CDR2 as FQGNSA. The length of the CDR3 is 14 residues. The CDR3 here is CASSYGNRGDTQYF. The CDR3 DNA sequence: TGTGCCAGCAGCTACGGGAACAGGGGAGATACGCAGTATTTT.

The rearrangement uses TRBV5-1 and TRBJ1-3; D is ambiguous. Between the trimmed V and J ends, which lost 5 bases and 0 bases, there was a span of 15 bases. The CDR3 contains 16 residues. The V gene's germline CDR1 is SGHRS and CDR2 YFSETQ. CDR3 DNA sequence: TGCGCCAGCAGTTTAAACACTAGGAGCTCTGGAAACACCATATATTTT. Amino acid sequence: CASSLNTRSSGNTIYF.

The chain joins TRBV25-1 to TRBJ2-7; 12 bases are shared with TRBD1. The V gene end was trimmed by 3 bases and the J gene end by 7 bases; junction bases not matched to a gene: 7. This CDR3 region has 15 residues. Germline CDR1 MGHDK, CDR2 SYGVNS. The CDR3 protein is CASSDRDRGRREQYF. The DNA of the CDR3 is TGTGCCAGCAGTGATAGGGACAGGGGGCGCCGGGAGCAGTACTTC.

The chain has TRBV13 and TRBJ2-7; 8 bases line up with TRBD1. The V segment lost 5 bases and the J segment 7 bases; nucleotides outside the gene matches: 10. The CDR3 is 14 residues long. The germline gives CDR1 PRHDT, CDR2 FYEKMQ (reference sequence). This CDR3 reads CASSLSSGGWEQYF. CDR3 bases: TGTGCCAGCAGCCTTTCCTCAGGGGGCTGGGAGCAGTACTTC.

This rearrangement joins TRBV28 to TRBJ2-7; D perhaps matches TRBD2 (6 bases). Trimming pared 3 bases from V and 0 bases from J, leaving 15 bases between. This CDR3 comprises 16 residues. Germline-derived CDR1 and CDR2 are MDHEN and SYDVKM. The CDR3 nucleotides are TGTGCCAGCAGTTTTAAGCGGGCAGGCCACTCCTACGAGCAGTACTTC. This sequence encodes CASSFKRAGHSYEQYF.

Concerning this clonotype itself: A much larger clone lies one base from this, so it may be a read error. This sequence joins TRBV7-2 and TRBJ2-5; 10 nucleotides match TRBD2. The CDR3 runs to 17 residues. CDR1 is SGHTA and CDR2 is FQGNSA in the germline V gene. The junction had 16 bases not matched to a gene; V was cut back by 1 base and J by 11 bases. CDR3 sequence (DNA): TGTGCCAGCAGCTTAGGAATAGCGGGAGGTTTTGGCAATGAGCAGTACTTC. This codes for CASSLGIAGGFGNEQYF.

CDR3 in amino acids: CASSVGTSIKNIQYF. The CDR3 DNA reads TGTGCCAGCAGCGTAGGGACTAGCATTAAAAACATTCAGTACTTC. The chain carries TRBV9 and TRBJ2-4; 8 bases map to TRBD2. Germline-derived CDR1 and CDR2 are SGDLS and YYNGEE. J gave up 4 bases and V 0 bases, and 3 bases lay outside the gene matches. The CDR3 runs to 15 residues.

The chain has TRBV10-3 and TRBJ1-5; possible D gene TRBD1, 5 bases. The CDR3 consists of 18 residues. V lost 2 bases, J lost 1 base, and 18 bases lay in between. Germline V gene data show CDR1 as ENHRY and CDR2 as SYGVKD. The CDR3 DNA reads TGTGCCATCAGTGAGCAAGGCGGGGGTGTGAGCAGCAATCAGCCCCAGCATTTT. It is translated as CAISEQGGGVSSNQPQHF.

This sequence joins TRBV30 and TRBJ1-4; D is possibly TRBD1 (6 bases). Germline values: CDR1 GTSNPN, CDR2 SVGIG (reference sequence). Trimming shortened V by 3 bases and J by 3 bases, and 8 bases separated the two germline ends. The CDR3 totals 13 residues. The CDR3 here is CAWSKGANEKLFF. The CDR3 DNA is TGTGCCTGGAGCAAGGGGGCTAATGAAAAACTGTTTTTT.

Only one count was recorded for this clonotype. V and J are TRBV6-1 and TRBJ2-2; TRBD1 might be the D (6 bases). Germline loops: CDR1 MNHNS, CDR2 SASEGT. V lost 5 bases, J lost 3 bases, and 10 bases lay in between. The CDR3 runs 14 residues. CDR3: CASSFDRYTGELFF. The CDR3 DNA sequence: TGTGCCAGCAGTTTCGACAGGTACACCGGGGAGCTGTTTTTT.

This clonotype appeared a single time. The chain uses TRBV6-5 and TRBJ2-7, with 9 bases identical to TRBD2. The germline CDR1 and CDR2 sequences are MNHEY and SVGAGI. The V gene end was trimmed by 0 bases and the J gene end by 4 bases; junction bases not matched to a gene: 7. The CDR3 runs 16 residues. The CDR3 nucleotides are TGTGCCAGCAGTTACTCGAGAGGGACTAGCAGATACGAGCAGTACTTC. It codes for CASSYSRGTSRYEQYF.

The V call is TRBV5-1, the J call TRBJ2-7; 8 nucleotides agree with TRBD1. The J call may be mistaken, given a closer DNA end match to TRBJ2-5. Per germline, CDR1 SGHRS and CDR2 YFSETQ. This CDR3 region has 14 residues. The CDR3: CASRAGGMMETQYF. In DNA, the CDR3 is TGCGCCAGCAGGGCAGGGGGCATGATGGAGACCCAGTACTTC.